The 30 T cell receptor beta chains presented below share a single source sample, sequenced in a study of T cells after somatic rescue of genetic block. Generated by immunoSEQ multiplex PCR, the TCRdb table keeps only in-frame clones and is missing some. The data show under 150,000 clones, under 95% seen once. The sequencing input was peripheral blood mononuclear cells (PBMCs). Every receptor here comes from a woman aged 18-30 years.

The chain combines TRBV28 with TRBJ2-5; 8 bases fit TRBD2. J was trimmed by 0 bases and V by 5 bases; bases with no gene match: 8. Per the germline V gene, CDR1 is MDHEN and CDR2 is SYDVKM. This CDR3 is built from 16 residues. CDR3 loop: CASSEGGSGDQETQYF. CDR3 nucleotides: TGTGCCAGCAGTGAAGGGGGTAGCGGGGACCAAGAGACCCAGTACTTC.

The V and J genes are TRBV5-4 and TRBJ2-2; TRBD2 matches 12 bases. With V trimmed by 4 bases and J by 6 bases, 10 bases remained unmatched. Germline V gives CDR1 SGHNT, CDR2 YYREEE (reference sequence). The CDR3 runs 17 residues. The CDR3 DNA reads as TGTGCCAGCAGCAAGACTAGCGGGGGACTCGGGGCCGGGGAGCTGTTTTTT. Translation: CASSKTSGGLGAGELFF.

This chain links TRBV19 with TRBJ2-7; D may be TRBD1 (5 bases). Trimming shortened V by 7 bases and J by 2 bases, and 15 bases separated the two germline ends. Germline CDR1 reads LNHDA; CDR2 reads SQIVND (reference sequence). The CDR3 runs 14 residues. CDR3 sequence reads: CASTIGQGPYEQYF. The CDR3 DNA follows: TGTGCCAGTACCATTGGACAAGGGCCCTACGAGCAGTACTTC.

The chain links TRBV7-9 to TRBJ1-1; no definite D call. V was cut by 3 bases and J by 1 base, with 6 bases left in between. Germline V CDR1 and CDR2: SEHNR, FQNEAQ (reference sequence). This CDR3 contains 13 residues. DNA for the CDR3: TGTGCCAGCAGCTTTGTGGCGAACACTGAAGCTTTCTTT. Residues: CASSFVANTEAFF.

The rearrangement uses TRBV7-7 and TRBJ2-1, with 9 bases lining up with TRBD1. The ends lost 5 bases at V and 8 bases at J; junction bases unmatched: 4. CDR1 SSHAT and CDR2 FNYEAQ come from the germline V gene (reference sequence). CDR3 length: 13 amino acids. The CDR3 reads CASSTDRGDEQFF. In DNA, the CDR3 is TGTGCCAGCAGCACCGACAGGGGGGATGAGCAGTTCTTC.

This clone has just a few counts. This sequence joins TRBV10-3 and TRBJ1-1; weak D call: TRBD1 (6 bases). This CDR3 is 16 amino acids long. Germline lookup yields CDR1 ENHRY and CDR2 SYGVKD. V lost 1 base, J lost 1 base, and 13 bases lay in between. The CDR3 DNA reads TGTGCCATCAGTGAGTACCCAGGGACAAAGAACACTGAAGCTTTCTTT. Translated: CAISEYPGTKNTEAFF.

A few counts support this clone. The V call is TRBV18, the J call TRBJ1-1, with D possibly TRBD1 on 5 matching bases. CDR3 length: 13 residues. Germline V gene sequence: CDR1 KGHSH, CDR2 LQKENI. The germline V and J ends were trimmed by 5 bases and 1 base, with 8 bases remaining between them. In DNA form, the CDR3 reads TGTGCCAGCTCAACGACAGAGAACACTGAAGCTTTCTTT. Protein product: CASSTTENTEAFF.

The chain has TRBV7-9 and TRBJ2-6; unclear D gene. The V and J ends lost 1 base and 4 bases respectively, with 5 bases between them. This CDR3 contains 14 residues. Germline values: CDR1 SEHNR, CDR2 FQNEAQ (reference sequence). Written as DNA, the CDR3 is TGTGCCAGCAGCTTAGGACAAGGGGCCAACGTCCTGACTTTC. Translating gives CASSLGQGANVLTF.

V is TRBV20-1 and J is TRBJ2-1; D is unclear. The CDR3 totals 11 residues. The germline V and J ends were trimmed by 3 bases and 8 bases, with 8 bases remaining between them. The germline gives CDR1 DFQATT, CDR2 SNEGSKA (reference sequence). The CDR3 is CSASEPHEQFF. The CDR3 region has the DNA TGCAGTGCTAGTGAACCCCATGAGCAGTTCTTC.

The rearrangement links TRBV12-2 to TRBJ2-5. TRBV12-2 counts as a pseudogene. The CDR3 sequence is 17 residues long. Written as DNA, the CDR3 is TGTGCAAGTCGCTTTAGGGGGAAGGGGGGAGAACAAGAGACCCAGTACTTC. Protein product: CASRFRGKGGEQETQYF.

This sequence joins TRBV9 and TRBJ2-3; TRBD1 is a possible D gene (6 bases). The CDR3 is 17 residues long. Germline V gene sequence: CDR1 SGDLS, CDR2 YYNGEE. The V end was cut by 3 bases, the J end by 4 bases, with 21 bases between. This CDR3 reads CASSAHRDTFQADTQYF. CDR3 in DNA: TGTGCCAGCAGCGCACACCGGGACACCTTCCAAGCAGATACGCAGTATTTT.

V gene TRBV28 combines with J gene TRBJ2-3; D is undetermined. The CDR3 totals 15 residues. Per germline, CDR1 MDHEN and CDR2 SYDVKM. The ends were cut back, 7 bases at V and 0 bases at J, with 14 bases in the middle. This CDR3 reads CASTDGLISTDTQYF. The CDR3, as DNA: TGTGCCAGCACCGACGGGCTCATTAGCACAGATACGCAGTATTTT.

The chain has TRBV2 and TRBJ1-2, with unresolved D. The CDR3 has 16 residues. V was trimmed by 7 bases and J by 0 bases, leaving 18 bases between them. The germline V gene has CDR1 SNHLY and CDR2 FYNNEI. The CDR3 reads CASIRYSQDPNYGYTF. The CDR3 DNA is TGTGCCAGCATACGTTACAGCCAAGACCCTAACTATGGCTACACCTTC.

This chain connects TRBV20-1 to TRBJ1-4; D unclear. Germline values: CDR1 DFQATT, CDR2 SNEGSKA (reference sequence). Trimming stripped 6 bases from V and 6 bases from J, with 8 bases between. The CDR3 sequence is 11 residues long. This CDR3 is CSAARDEKLFF. Written as DNA, the CDR3 is TGCAGTGCAGCGAGGGATGAAAAACTGTTTTTT.

Only one count was recorded for this clone. The genes are TRBV6-5 and TRBJ2-7; D possibly corresponds to TRBD2 (5 bases). Germline values: CDR1 MNHEY, CDR2 SVGAGI. The CDR3 covers 13 residues. The V end was cut by 4 bases, the J end by 3 bases, with 10 bases between. The CDR3 loop is CASSSGSGYEQYF. The CDR3 DNA reads TGTGCCAGCAGTTCGGGGTCTGGCTACGAGCAGTACTTC.

This clone was counted once. This rearrangement joins TRBV21-1 to TRBJ1-3; the table gives TRBD1 as D, unverified against the DNA. TRBV21-1 is tagged as a pseudogene. The CDR3 length is 20 residues. The CDR3 loop reads CASIRSHPGQGPSTGNTIYF. In DNA, the CDR3 is TGTGCCAGCATCCGATCTCACCCGGGACAGGGGCCATCAACTGGAAACACCATATATTTT.

The chain carries TRBV7-8 and TRBJ1-5; 8 bases line up with TRBD1. The CDR3 runs 16 residues. The germline gives CDR1 SGHVS, CDR2 FQNEAQ. Germline trimming cut 5 bases from V and 1 base from J; bases unmatched to any gene: 7. The CDR3 is CASSTSRTGSNQPQHF. CDR3 nucleotide sequence: TGTGCCAGCAGCACCTCGCGGACAGGGAGCAATCAGCCCCAGCATTTT.

The chain has TRBV7-2 and TRBJ2-3; D call uncertain. The CDR3 consists of 18 residues. Trimming shortened V by 2 bases and J by 0 bases, and 18 bases separated the two germline ends. From germline, CDR1 is SGHTA and CDR2 FQGNSA. The CDR3 coding sequence is TGTGCCAGCAGCTTACCCCCTGGGATAGGACCTAGCACAGATACGCAGTATTTT. Protein: CASSLPPGIGPSTDTQYF.

V and J are TRBV9 and TRBJ2-7; no definite D call. The CDR3 is 15 amino acids. V lost 4 bases and J 3 bases, leaving 17 bases between the germline ends. Germline assignment: CDR1 SGDLS and CDR2 YYNGEE. CDR3: CASSSRSNSLYEQYF. The CDR3 DNA reads as TGTGCCAGCAGCTCCCGCAGCAACAGCCTCTACGAGCAGTACTTC.

This chain connects TRBV2 to TRBJ1-4; weak D call: TRBD1 (6 bases). V lost 1 base and J lost 5, with 11 bases in between. The CDR3 is 15 residues long. CDR1 and CDR2 (germline): SNHLY, FYNNEI. The CDR3 sequence: CASSEGGAYNEKLFF. The CDR3 DNA sequence: TGTGCCAGCAGTGAAGGGGGGGCCTACAATGAAAAACTGTTTTTT. Using reference TRBV2 and TRBJ1-4 for the parts outside the CDR3, the full variable domain is EPEVTQTPSHQVTQMGQEVILRCVPISNHLYFYWYRQILGQKVEFLVSFYNNEISEKSEIFDDQFSVERPDGSNFTLKIRSTKLEDSAMYFCASSEGGAYNEKLFFGSGTQLSVL.

This clone has more than one count but fewer than ten. The chain recombines TRBV30 with TRBJ1-2; D unclear. Germline values: CDR1 GTSNPN, CDR2 SVGIG (reference sequence). This CDR3 contains 14 residues. The V end lost 0 bases, the J end lost 0 bases, and 8 bases lay between the germline ends. CDR3 bases: TGTGCCTGGAGTGTACTGGGAGCTAACTATGGCTACACCTTC. Translated: CAWSVLGANYGYTF.

The J gene is TRBJ2-7, the V gene TRBV12-5, with TRBD1 as a possible D gene (6 bases). Trimming left V 7 bases short and J 5 bases short, with 15 bases between. Per germline, CDR1 LGHNT and CDR2 FRNRAP. The CDR3 has 13 amino acids. CDR3 in amino acids: CASAPGRGHEQYF. CDR3 DNA sequence: TGTGCTAGTGCCCCTGGCAGGGGCCACGAGCAGTACTTC.

The chain is built from TRBV5-1 and TRBJ2-1; 14 bases match TRBD2. CDR3 length: 15 amino acids. V gave up 3 bases and J gave up 8 bases; unmatched junction bases: 4. Germline CDR1 SGHRS, CDR2 YFSETQ. The CDR3 region is CASSSGTSGGHEQFF. The CDR3 bases are TGCGCCAGCAGCTCCGGGACTAGCGGGGGACATGAGCAGTTCTTC.

The DNA for the CDR3 is TGTGCCAGCAGTGACTTTCCCAGCGGGGGGGCCCAGACCGGGGAGCTGTTTTTT. Translation: CASSDFPSGGAQTGELFF. The V gene is TRBV6-4, the J gene TRBJ2-2; 10 positions agree with TRBD2. Germline-derived CDR1 and CDR2 are MRHNA and SNTAGT. V gave up 1 base and J gave up 5 bases; unmatched junction bases: 10. This CDR3 has 18 residues.

J is TRBJ1-1 and V is TRBV14; the D is unclear. V gave up 1 base and J gave up 6 bases, with 6 bases separating them. Per the germline V gene, CDR1 is SGHDN and CDR2 is FVKESK. The CDR3 runs 12 residues. The CDR3 DNA is TGTGCCAGCAGCCAAGGTGGGCCTGAAGCTTTCTTT. Protein product: CASSQGGPEAFF.

This clone was counted once. The chain couples TRBV9 to TRBJ2-5, with 9 bases that match TRBD2. In germline, CDR1 is SGDLS, CDR2 YYNGEE. CDR3 length: 17 residues. V shed 0 bases and J 4 bases; nucleotides not matched to a gene: 10. The CDR3: CASSVAGGGGRAETQYF. The CDR3, as DNA: TGTGCCAGCAGCGTAGCTGGCGGGGGGGGCCGGGCAGAGACCCAGTACTTC.

The rearrangement joins TRBV10-3 to TRBJ2-5; D gene ambiguous. Looked up from germline, CDR1 is ENHRY and CDR2 is SYGVKD. CDR3 length: 12 amino acids. The V end lost 1 base, the J end lost 1 base, and 1 base lay between the germline ends. The DNA for the CDR3 is TGTGCCATCAGTGAGTTCCAAGAGACCCAGTACTTC. Amino acids: CAISEFQETQYF.

CDR3 region: CASRLPGPNTGELFF. DNA of the CDR3: TGTGCCAGCCGATTACCGGGACCGAACACCGGGGAGCTGTTTTTT. The chain employs TRBV5-8 and TRBJ2-2; D assignment may be TRBD1 or TRBD2 (5 bases each). Trimming took 7 bases from V and 0 from J, leaving 13 bases between them. Germline V lookup: CDR1 SGHTS, CDR2 YDEGEE. The CDR3 sequence is 15 residues long.

This chain joins TRBV19 and TRBJ2-7, with D possibly matching TRBD1 (6 bases). The CDR3 consists of 14 residues. V shed 6 bases and J shed 4 bases, with 16 bases lying between them. CDR1 is LNHDA, CDR2 SQIVND, per germline (reference sequence). The CDR3 nucleotides are TGTGCCAGTAGCGCCTTGACAGGTCCTTACGAGCAGTACTTC. Translated: CASSALTGPYEQYF.

The chain couples TRBV5-1 to TRBJ2-1, with 11 bases matching TRBD2. Germline-derived CDR1 and CDR2 are SGHRS and YFSETQ. The CDR3 is 18 residues long. The junction had 11 bases not matched to a gene; V was cut back by 6 bases and J by 0 bases. CDR3 protein: CASNLLAGVDRSYNEQFF. The CDR3 bases are TGCGCCAGCAACTTACTAGCGGGGGTCGACCGCTCCTACAATGAGCAGTTCTTC.